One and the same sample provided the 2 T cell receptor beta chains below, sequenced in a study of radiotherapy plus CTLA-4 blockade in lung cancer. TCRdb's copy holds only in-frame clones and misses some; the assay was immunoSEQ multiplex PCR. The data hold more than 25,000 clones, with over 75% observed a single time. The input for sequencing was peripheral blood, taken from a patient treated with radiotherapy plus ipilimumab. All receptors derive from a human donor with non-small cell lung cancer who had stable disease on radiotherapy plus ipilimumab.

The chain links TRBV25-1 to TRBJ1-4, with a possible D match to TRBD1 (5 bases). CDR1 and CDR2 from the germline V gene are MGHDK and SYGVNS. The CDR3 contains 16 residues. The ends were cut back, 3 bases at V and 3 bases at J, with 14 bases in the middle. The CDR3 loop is CASSDRERGANEKLFF. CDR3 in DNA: TGTGCCAGCAGTGACAGAGAAAGGGGTGCTAATGAAAAACTGTTTTTT.

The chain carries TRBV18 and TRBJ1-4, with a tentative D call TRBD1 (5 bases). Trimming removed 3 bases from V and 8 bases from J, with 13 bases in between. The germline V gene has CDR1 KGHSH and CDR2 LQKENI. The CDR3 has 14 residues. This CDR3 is CASSPGGDNEKLFF. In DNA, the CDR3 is TGTGCCAGCTCACCGGGAGGGGATAACGAAAAACTGTTTTTT.